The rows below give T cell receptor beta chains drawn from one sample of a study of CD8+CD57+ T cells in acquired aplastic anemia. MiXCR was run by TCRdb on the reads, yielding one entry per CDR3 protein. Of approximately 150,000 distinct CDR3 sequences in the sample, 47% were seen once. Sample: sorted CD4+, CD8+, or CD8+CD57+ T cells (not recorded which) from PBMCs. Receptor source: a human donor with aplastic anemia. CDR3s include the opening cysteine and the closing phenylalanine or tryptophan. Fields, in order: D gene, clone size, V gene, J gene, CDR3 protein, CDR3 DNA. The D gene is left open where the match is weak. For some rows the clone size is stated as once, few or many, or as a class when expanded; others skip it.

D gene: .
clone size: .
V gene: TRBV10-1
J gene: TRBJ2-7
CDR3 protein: CASSGVTRDTYTYEQYF
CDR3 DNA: TGCGCCAGCAGTGGGGTGACCCGGGACACCTATACCTACGAGCAGTACTTC

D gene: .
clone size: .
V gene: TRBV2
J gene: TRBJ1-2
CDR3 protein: CASSEQGDYGYTF
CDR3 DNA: TGTGCCAGCAGTGAGCAGGGAGACTATGGCTACACCTTC

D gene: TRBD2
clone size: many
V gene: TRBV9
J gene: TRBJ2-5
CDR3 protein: CASSVGGGSYQETQYF
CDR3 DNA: TGTGCCAGCAGCGTAGGGGGGGGGTCCTACCAAGAGACCCAGTACTTC

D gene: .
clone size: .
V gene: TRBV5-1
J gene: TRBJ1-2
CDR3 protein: CASSLGAAGGERGYTF
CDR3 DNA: TGCGCCAGCAGCTTGGGGGCGGCGGGGGGAGAGCGTGGCTACACCTTC

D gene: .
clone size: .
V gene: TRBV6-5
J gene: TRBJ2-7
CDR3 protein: CASSYSGIAYEQYF
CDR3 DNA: TGTGCCAGCAGTTACTCGGGGATCGCGTACGAGCAGTACTTC

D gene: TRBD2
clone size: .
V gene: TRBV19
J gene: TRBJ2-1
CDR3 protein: CASSMDWSGRRFF
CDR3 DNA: TGTGCCAGTAGTATGGATTGGAGCGGGAGACGGTTCTTC

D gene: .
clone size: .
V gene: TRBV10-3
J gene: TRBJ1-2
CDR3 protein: CAIKEGGDRGYTF
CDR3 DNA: TGTGCCATCAAAGAGGGGGGGGATCGTGGCTACACCTTC

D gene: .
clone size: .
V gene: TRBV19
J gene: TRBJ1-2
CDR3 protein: CASSESRPFDYGYTF
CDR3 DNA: TGTGCCAGTAGTGAATCCCGGCCCTTTGACTATGGCTACACCTTC

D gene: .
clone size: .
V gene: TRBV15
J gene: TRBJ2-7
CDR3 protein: CATSRDWGRGVGKHEQYF
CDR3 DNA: TGTGCCACCAGCAGAGATTGGGGTAGGGGGGTCGGGAAGCACGAGCAGTACTTC

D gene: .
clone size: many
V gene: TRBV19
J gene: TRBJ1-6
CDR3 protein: CASSKGILNSPLHF
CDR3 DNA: TGTGCCAGTAGTAAGGGGATTCTTAATTCACCCCTCCACTTT

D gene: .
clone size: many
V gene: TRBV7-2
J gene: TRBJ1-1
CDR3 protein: CASSIDRLTEAFF
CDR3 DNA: TGTGCCAGCAGCATTGACAGACTCACTGAAGCTTTCTTT

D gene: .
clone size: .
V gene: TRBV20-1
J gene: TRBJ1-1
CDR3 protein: CSAIKTGNTEAFF
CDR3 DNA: TGCAGTGCTATAAAGACAGGGAACACTGAAGCTTTCTTT

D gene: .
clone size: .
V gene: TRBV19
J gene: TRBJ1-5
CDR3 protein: CASSEGTDGGQPQHF
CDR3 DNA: TGTGCCAGTAGTGAGGGCACGGACGGAGGTCAGCCCCAGCATTTT

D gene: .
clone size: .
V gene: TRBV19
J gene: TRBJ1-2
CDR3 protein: CATRPRDNYGYTF
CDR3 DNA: TGTGCCACTAGACCACGGGATAACTATGGCTACACCTTC

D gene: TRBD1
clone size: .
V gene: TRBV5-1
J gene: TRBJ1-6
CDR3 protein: CASSLGQGSATGTPLHF
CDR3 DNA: TGCGCCAGCAGCTTAGGACAGGGTAGCGCGACGGGTACACCCCTCCACTTT

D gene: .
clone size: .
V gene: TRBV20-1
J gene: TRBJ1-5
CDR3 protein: CSAMTSYSNQPQHF
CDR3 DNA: TGCAGTGCGATGACAAGTTATAGCAATCAGCCCCAGCATTTT

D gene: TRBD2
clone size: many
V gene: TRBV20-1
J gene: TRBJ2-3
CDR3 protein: CSARRGGGGAQDTQYF
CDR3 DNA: TGCAGTGCTAGGAGGGGCGGGGGGGGTGCACAAGATACGCAGTATTTT

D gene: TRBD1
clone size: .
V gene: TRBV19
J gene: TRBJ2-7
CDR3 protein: CASGPGQRSYEQYF
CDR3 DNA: TGTGCCAGTGGCCCGGGACAGCGCTCCTACGAGCAGTACTTC

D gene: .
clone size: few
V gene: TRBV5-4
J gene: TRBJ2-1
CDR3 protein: CASTPDGLGQFF
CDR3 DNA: TGTGCCAGCACCCCGGACGGCCTTGGGCAGTTCTTC

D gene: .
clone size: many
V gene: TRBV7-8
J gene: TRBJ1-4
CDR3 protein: CASSGGAVGKLFF
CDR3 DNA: TGTGCCAGCTCCGGGGGGGCGGTTGGGAAACTGTTTTTT

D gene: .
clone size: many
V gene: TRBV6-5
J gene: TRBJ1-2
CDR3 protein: CATSIRGGYTF
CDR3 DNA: TGTGCCACCTCAATTAGAGGGGGCTACACCTTC

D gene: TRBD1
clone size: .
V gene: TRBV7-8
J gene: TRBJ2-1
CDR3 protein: CASSSPGTGKRNEQFF
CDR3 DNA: TGTGCCAGCAGCTCTCCAGGGACAGGGAAAAGGAATGAGCAGTTCTTC

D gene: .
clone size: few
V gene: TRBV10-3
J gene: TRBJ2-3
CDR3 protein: CAISESEEKASF
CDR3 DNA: TGTGCCATCAGTGAGTCGGAAGAAAAGGCCTCCTTT

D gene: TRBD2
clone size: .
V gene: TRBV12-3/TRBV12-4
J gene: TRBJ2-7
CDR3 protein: CASTAHGLANTYEQYF
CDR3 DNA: TGTGCCAGCACTGCCCACGGACTAGCGAATACCTACGAGCAGTACTTC

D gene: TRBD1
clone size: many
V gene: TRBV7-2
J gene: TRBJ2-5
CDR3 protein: CASRLTGGGTQYF
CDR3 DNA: TGTGCCAGCAGATTGACAGGGGGGGGGACCCAGTACTTC

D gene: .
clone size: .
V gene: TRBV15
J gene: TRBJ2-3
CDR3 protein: CATSSEVYTDTQYF
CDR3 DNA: TGTGCCACCAGCAGCGAAGTTTACACAGATACGCAGTATTTT

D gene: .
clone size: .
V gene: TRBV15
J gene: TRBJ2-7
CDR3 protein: CATSSRLVGEQYF
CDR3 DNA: TGTGCCACCAGCAGCCGACTAGTAGGTGAGCAGTACTTC

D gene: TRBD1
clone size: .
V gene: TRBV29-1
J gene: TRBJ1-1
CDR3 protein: CSVEETGVYTEAFF
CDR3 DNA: TGCAGCGTTGAAGAGACAGGGGTTTACACTGAAGCTTTCTTT

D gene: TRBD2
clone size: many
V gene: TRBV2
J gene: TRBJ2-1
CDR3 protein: CASSPSLAGFNEQFF
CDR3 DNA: TGTGCCAGCAGCCCCTCACTAGCGGGGTTCAATGAGCAGTTCTTC

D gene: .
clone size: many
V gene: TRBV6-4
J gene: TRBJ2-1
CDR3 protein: CASSLGPASHEQFF
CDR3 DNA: TGTGCCAGCAGTCTCGGCCCGGCGAGCCATGAGCAGTTCTTC

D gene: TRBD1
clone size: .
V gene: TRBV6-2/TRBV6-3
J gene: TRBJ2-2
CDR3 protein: CASSYLTGDVGDEVGELFF
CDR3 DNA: TGTGCCAGCAGTTACCTGACAGGGGACGTCGGGGATGAGGTCGGGGAGCTGTTTTTT

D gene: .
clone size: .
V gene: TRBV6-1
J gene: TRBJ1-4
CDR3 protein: CASRSARKSPRSNEKLFF
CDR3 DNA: TGTGCCAGCCGCTCCGCGCGGAAGAGCCCCCGGTCTAATGAAAAACTGTTTTTT

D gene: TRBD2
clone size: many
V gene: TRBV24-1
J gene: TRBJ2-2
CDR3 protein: CATSDFGGGAGELFF
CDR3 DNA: TGTGCCACCAGTGATTTTGGCGGGGGGGCCGGGGAGCTGTTTTTT

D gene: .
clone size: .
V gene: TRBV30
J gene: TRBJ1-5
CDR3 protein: CAWSYRGNQPQHF
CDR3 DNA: TGTGCCTGGAGTTACAGGGGCAATCAGCCCCAGCATTTT

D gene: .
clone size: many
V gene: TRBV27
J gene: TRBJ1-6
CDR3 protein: CASSRQGSSPLHF
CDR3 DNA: TGTGCCAGTTCACGGCAGGGTAGTTCACCCCTCCACTTT

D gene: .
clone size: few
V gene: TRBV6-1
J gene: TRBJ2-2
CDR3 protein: CASRGRTVNTGELFF
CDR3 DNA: TGTGCCAGCAGGGGCAGGACAGTGAACACCGGGGAGCTGTTTTTT

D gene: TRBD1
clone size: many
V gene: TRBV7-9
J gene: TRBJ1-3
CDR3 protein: CASSVGQGDSGNTIYF
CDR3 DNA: TGTGCCAGCAGCGTTGGACAGGGGGACTCTGGAAACACCATATATTTT

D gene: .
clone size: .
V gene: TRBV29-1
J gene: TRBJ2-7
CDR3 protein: CSVRQTSDYEQYF
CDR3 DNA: TGCAGCGTGAGACAGACTTCAGACTACGAGCAGTACTTC

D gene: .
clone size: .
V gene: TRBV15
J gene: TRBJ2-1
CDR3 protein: CATRITAPRDEQFF
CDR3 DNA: TGTGCCACCAGGATCACAGCCCCCCGGGATGAGCAGTTCTTC

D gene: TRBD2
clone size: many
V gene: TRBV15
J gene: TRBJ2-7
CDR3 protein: CATSRDLAASYEQYF
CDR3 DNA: TGTGCCACCAGCAGAGACCTAGCGGCCTCCTACGAGCAGTACTTC

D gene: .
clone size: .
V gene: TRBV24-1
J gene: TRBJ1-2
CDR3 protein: CATSDPSGGQDGYTF
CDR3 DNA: TGTGCCACCAGTGATCCCAGCGGGGGGCAAGATGGCTACACCTTC